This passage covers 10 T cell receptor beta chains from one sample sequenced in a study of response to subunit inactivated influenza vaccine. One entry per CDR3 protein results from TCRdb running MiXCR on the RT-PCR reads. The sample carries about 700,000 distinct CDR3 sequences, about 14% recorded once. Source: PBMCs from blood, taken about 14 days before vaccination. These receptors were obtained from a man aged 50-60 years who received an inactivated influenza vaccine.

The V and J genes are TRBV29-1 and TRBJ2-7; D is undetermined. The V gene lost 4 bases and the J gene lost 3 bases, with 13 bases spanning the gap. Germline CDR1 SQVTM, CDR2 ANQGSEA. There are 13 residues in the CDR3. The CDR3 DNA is TGCAGCGTTGGAAACGGCCCGGGCTACGAGCAGTACTTC. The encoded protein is CSVGNGPGYEQYF.

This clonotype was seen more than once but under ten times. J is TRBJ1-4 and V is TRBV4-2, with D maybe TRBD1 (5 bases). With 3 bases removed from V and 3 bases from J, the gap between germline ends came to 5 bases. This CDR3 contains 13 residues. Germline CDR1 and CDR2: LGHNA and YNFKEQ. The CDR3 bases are TGTGCCAGCAGCCAGGGACCTAATGAAAAACTGTTTTTT. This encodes CASSQGPNEKLFF.

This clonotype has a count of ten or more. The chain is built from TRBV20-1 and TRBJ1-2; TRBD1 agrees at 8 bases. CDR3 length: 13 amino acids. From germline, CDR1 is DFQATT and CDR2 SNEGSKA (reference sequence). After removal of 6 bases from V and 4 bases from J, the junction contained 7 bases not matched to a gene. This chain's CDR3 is CSAGQGVGYGYTF. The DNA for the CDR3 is TGCAGTGCAGGACAGGGAGTTGGCTATGGCTACACCTTC.

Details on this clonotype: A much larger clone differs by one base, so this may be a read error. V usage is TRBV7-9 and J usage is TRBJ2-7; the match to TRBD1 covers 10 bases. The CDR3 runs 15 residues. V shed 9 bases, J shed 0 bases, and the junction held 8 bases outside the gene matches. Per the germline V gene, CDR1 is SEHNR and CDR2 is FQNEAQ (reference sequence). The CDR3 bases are TGTGCCAGAAGCCTGGGGGACAGGGGCTCCTACGAGCAGTACTTC. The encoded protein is CARSLGDRGSYEQYF.

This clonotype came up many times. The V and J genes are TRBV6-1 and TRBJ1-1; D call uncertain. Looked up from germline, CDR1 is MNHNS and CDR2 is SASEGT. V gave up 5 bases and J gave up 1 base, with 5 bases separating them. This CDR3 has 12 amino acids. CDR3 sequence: CASSWGNTEAFF. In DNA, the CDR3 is TGTGCCAGCAGTTGGGGGAACACTGAAGCTTTCTTT.

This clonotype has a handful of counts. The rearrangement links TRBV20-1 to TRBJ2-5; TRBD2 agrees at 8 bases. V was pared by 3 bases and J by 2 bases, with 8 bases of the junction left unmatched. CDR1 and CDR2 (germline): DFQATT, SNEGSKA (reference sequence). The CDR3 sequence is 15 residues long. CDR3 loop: CSASTLAGIQETQYF. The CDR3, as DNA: TGCAGTGCTAGTACATTAGCGGGGATTCAAGAGACCCAGTACTTC.

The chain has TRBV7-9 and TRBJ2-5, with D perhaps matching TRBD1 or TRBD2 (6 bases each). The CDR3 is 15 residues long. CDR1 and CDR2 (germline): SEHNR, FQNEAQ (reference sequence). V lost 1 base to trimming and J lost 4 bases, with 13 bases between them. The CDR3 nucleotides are TGTGCCAGCAGCTTAGGTCTACAGGGAGGAGAGACCCAGTACTTC. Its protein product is CASSLGLQGGETQYF.

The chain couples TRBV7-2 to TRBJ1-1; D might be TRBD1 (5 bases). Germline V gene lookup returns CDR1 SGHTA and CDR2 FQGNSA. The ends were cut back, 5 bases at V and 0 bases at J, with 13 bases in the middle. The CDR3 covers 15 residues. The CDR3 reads CASSVEGALNTEAFF. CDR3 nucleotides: TGTGCCAGCAGCGTAGAAGGGGCCCTGAACACTGAAGCTTTCTTT.

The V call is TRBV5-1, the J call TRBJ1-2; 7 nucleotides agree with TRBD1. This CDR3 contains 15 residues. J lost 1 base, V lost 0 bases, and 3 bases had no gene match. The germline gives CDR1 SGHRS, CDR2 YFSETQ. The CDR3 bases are TGCGCCAGCAGCTTGGTCGGGACAGTTAACTATGGCTACACCTTC. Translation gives CASSLVGTVNYGYTF. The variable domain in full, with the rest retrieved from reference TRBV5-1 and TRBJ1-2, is KAGVTQTPRYLIKTRGQQVTLSCSPISGHRSVSWYQQTPGQGLQFLFEYFSETQRNKGNFPGRFSGRQFSNSRSEMNVSTLELGDSALYLCASSLVGTVNYGYTFGSGTRLTVV.

For the CDR3, the DNA is TGTGCCAGCATGGTAGCGGGAACAGATACGCAGTATTTT. It yields the protein CASMVAGTDTQYF. The chain carries TRBV27 and TRBJ2-3, with TRBD2 identical over 8 bases. This CDR3 is built from 13 residues. The V gene end was trimmed by 7 bases and the J gene end by 3 bases; junction bases not matched to a gene: 3. The V gene's germline CDR1 is MNHEY and CDR2 SMNVEV (reference sequence).